The clone carrying this T cell receptor (beta chain) has only a few counts. The target antigen is unknown. This record belongs to a study of T cell repertoires in cytomegalovirus infection. Whole-study context: Recently identified HLA-C-restricted and well-studied HLA-B-restricted CMV epitopes were used. Through public TCR beta signatures, both CMV infection and matching HLA type were indicated.

TCRdb passed the reads through MiXCR, listing each CDR3 protein once. Of 200,000 to 250,000 distinct CDR3 sequences in the sample, 35% to 40% were seen once. The CDR3 has 12 residues. V was pared by 6 bases and J by 8 bases, with 4 bases of the junction left unmatched. Findings and limits, study-wide: Pooled public TCR beta family frequency picked out CMV carriers with the relevant HLA. CMV-specific TCR beta clonotypes restricted by HLA-C dominated the ex vivo response.

The V and J genes are TRBV12-3 or TRBV12-4 and TRBJ1-2, with TRBD1 identical over 9 bases. The sample in question was CD8+ T cells from cultured PBMCs, obtained from culture after CMV antigen stimulation. This TCR was recovered from a human donor in good health (CMV status not recorded). Some clones in this sample may be carry-over from other donors' samples. The DNA of the CDR3 is TGTGCCAGCAGAGGGACAGGGAAGGGCTACACCTTC. It translates to CASRGTGKGYTF.